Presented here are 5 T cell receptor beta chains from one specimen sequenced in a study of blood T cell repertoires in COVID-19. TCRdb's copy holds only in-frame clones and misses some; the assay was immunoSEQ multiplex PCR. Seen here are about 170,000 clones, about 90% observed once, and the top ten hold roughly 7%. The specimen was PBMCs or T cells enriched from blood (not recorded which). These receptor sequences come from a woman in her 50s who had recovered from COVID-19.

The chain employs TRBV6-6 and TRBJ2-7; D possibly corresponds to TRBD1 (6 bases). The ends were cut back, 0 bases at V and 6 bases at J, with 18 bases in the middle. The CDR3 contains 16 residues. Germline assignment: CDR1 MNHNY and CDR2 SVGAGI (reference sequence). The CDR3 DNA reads TGTGCCAGCAGTTACTCGGGTTTGGGGGCCCCCGGCGAGCAGTACTTC. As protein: CASSYSGLGAPGEQYF.

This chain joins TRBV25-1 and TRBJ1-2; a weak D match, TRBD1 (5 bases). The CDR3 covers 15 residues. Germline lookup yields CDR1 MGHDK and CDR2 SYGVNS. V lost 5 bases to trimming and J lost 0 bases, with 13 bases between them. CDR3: CASSRRGEPNYGYTF. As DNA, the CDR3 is TGTGCCAGCAGTAGGAGGGGCGAGCCTAACTATGGCTACACCTTC.

CDR3 DNA sequence: TGTGCCACCAGTGATCTGGGACTAGGGGAGGGTGAGCAGTTCTTC. It is translated as CATSDLGLGEGEQFF. The chain employs TRBV24-1 and TRBJ2-1; TRBD2 aligns across 8 bases. The CDR3 contains 15 residues. V shed 3 bases and J 9 bases; nucleotides not matched to a gene: 9. Germline V CDR1 and CDR2: KGHDR, SFDVKD.

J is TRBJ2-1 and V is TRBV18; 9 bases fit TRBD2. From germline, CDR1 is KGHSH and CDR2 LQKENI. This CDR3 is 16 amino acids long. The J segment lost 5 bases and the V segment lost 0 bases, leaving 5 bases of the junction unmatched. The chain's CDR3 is CASSPPASGKNNEQFF. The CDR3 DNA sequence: TGTGCCAGCTCACCACCCGCTAGCGGGAAAAACAATGAGCAGTTCTTC.

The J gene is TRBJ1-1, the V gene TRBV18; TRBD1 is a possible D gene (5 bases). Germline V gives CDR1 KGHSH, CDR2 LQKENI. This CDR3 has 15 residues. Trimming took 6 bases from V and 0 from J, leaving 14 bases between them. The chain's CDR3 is CASSPRTLMNTEAFF. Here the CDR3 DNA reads TGTGCCAGCTCCCCCCGGACACTTATGAACACTGAAGCTTTCTTT.